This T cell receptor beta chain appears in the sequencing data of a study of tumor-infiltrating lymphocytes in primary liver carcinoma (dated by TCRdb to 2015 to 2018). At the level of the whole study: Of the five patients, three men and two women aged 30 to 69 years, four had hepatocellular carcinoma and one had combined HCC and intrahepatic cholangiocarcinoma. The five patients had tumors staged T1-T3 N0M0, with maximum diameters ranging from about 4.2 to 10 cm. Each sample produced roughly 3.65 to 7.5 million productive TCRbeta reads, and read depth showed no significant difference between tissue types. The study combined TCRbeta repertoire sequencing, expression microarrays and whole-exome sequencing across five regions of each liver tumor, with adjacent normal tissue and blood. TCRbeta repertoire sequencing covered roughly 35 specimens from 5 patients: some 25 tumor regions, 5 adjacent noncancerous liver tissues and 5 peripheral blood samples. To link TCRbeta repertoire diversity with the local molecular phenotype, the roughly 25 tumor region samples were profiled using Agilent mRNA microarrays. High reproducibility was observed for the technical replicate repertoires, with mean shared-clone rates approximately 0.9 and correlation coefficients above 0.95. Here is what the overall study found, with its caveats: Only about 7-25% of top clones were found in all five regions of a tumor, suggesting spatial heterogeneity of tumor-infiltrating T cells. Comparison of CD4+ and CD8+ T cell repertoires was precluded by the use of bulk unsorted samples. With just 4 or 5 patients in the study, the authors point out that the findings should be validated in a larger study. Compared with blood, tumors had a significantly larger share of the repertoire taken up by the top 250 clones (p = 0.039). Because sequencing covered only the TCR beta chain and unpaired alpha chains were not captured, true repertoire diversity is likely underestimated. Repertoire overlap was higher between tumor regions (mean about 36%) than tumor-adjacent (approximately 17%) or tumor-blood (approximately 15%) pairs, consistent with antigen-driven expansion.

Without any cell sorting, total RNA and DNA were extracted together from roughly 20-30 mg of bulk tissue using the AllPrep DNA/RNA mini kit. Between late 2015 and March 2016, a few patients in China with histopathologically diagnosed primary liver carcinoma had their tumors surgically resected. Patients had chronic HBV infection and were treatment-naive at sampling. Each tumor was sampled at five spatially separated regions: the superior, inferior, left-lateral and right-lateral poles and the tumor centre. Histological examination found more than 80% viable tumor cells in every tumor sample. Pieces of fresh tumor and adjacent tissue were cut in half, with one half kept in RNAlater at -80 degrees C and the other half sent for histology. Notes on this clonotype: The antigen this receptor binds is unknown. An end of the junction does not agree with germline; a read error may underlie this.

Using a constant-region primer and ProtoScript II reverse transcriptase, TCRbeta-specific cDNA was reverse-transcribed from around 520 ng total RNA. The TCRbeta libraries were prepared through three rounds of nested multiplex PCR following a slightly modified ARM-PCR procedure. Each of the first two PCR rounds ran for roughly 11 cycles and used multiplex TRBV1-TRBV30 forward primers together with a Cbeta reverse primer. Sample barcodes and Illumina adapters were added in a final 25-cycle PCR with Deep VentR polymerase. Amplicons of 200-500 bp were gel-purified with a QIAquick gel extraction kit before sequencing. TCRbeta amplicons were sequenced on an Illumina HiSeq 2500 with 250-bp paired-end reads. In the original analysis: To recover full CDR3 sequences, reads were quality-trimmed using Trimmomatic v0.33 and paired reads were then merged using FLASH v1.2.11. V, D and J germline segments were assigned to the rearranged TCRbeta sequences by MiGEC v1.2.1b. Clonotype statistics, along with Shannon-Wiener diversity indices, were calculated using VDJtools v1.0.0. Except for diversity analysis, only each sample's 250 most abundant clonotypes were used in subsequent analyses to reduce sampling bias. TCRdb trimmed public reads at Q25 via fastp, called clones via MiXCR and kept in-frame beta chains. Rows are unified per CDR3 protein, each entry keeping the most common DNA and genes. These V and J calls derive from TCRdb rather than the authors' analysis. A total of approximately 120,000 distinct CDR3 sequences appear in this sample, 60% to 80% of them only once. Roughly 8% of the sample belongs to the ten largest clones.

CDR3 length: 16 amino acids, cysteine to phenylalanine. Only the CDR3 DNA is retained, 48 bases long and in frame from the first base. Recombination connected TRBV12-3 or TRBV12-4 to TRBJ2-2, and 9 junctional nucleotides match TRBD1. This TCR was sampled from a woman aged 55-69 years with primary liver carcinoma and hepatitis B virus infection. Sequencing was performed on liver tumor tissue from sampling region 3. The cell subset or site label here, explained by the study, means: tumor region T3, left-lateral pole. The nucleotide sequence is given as TGTGCCAGTAGTTTTTCTACAGGGGGCGGAACCGGGGAGCTGTTTTTT. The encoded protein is CASSFSTGGGTGELFF.